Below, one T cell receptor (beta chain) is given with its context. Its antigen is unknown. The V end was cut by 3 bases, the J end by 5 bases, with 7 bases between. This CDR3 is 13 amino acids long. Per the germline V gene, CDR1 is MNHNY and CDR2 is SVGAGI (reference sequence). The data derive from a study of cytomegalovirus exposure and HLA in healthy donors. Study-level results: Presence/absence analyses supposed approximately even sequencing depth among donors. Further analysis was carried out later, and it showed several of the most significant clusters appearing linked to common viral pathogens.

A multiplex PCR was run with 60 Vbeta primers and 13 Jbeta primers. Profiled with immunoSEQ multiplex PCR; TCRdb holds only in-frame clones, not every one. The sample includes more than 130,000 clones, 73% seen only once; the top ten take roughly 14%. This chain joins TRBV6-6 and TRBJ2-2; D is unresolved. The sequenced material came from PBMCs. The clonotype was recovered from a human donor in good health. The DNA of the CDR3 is TGTGCCAGCAGTTATCTCCTAACCGGGGAGCTGTTTTTT. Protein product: CASSYLLTGELFF.